This TCR beta chain is from a study of early T cells in non-severe SARS-CoV-2 infection. Background on the study: Bulk RNA isolated from unsorted whole blood underwent sequencing; chains were not paired.

The CDR3 has 15 residues. The germline V gene has CDR1 SNHLY and CDR2 FYNNEI. The V gene end was trimmed by 6 bases and the J gene end by 5 bases; junction bases not matched to a gene: 11. General study findings and limits: Matching against VDJdb likely underestimated virus-specific expansions, favoring anti-spike CD8.

The library protocol tagged individual cDNA molecules with unique molecular identifiers. Each CDR3 protein gets one entry after TCRdb re-called the 5' RACE reads with MiXCR. The sample yields around 61,000 distinct CDR3 sequences, about 11% seen once. This clonotype was recorded many times. Its specificity is unknown. V is TRBV2 and J is TRBJ2-3; 7 bases agree with TRBD2. This TCR derives from an adult who was a healthcare worker with PCR-confirmed SARS-CoV-2 infection or an uninfected control (not recorded which). The sample consisted of whole blood. The CDR3 nucleotides read TGTGCCAGCAGCATAGCGGGCTCCACGGGAGATACGCAGTATTTT. As protein: CASSIAGSTGDTQYF.